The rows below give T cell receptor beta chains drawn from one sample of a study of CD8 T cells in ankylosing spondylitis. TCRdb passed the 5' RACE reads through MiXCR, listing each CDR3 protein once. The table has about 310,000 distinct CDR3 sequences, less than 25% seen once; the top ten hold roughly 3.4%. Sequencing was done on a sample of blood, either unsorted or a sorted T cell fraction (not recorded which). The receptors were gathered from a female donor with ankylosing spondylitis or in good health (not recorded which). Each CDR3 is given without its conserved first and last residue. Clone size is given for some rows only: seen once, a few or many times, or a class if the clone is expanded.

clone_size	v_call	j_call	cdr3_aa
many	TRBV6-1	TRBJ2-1	AAGAGYSYNEQF
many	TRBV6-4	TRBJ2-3	ASSEETGDTQY
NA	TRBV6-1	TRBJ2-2	ASVTANRGLTVPGELF
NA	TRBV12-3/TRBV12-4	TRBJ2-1	ASSSRTSSRNEQF
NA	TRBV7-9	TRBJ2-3	ASSPRTSSDTQY
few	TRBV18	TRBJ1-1	ASSPDSREAF
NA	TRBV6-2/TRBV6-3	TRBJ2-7	ASRPRGFAYEQY
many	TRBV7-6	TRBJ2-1	ATKTRNSYNEQF
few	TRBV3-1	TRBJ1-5	ASSQGQGIPRPQH
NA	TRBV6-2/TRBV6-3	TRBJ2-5	ASSRLAGARETQY
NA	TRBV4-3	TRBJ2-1	ASSPVGQGSSYNEQF
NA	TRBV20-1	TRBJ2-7	SARDLPPSHEQY
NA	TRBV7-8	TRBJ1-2	ASSPLGDGYT
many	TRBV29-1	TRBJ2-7	SASRNIRSHEQY
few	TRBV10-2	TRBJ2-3	ASRWRTDTQY
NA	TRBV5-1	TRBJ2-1	ASSAGLNNEQF
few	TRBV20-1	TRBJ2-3	TLRPEKDTQY
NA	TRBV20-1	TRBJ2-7	SARAPSGNSYEQY
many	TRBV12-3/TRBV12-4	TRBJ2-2	ASSQPLGVSTGELF
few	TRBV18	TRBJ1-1	ASSLLTGEAF
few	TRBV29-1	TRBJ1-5	SVSTGTSNQPQH
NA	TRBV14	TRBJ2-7	ASSQVPFGVRGEQY
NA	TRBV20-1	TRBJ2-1	SARGSSGRAFNEQF
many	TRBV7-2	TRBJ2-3	ASSLIGYTQY
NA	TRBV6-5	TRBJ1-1	ASSYGRDTEAF
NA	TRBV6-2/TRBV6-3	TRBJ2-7	ASTRLAGGEQY